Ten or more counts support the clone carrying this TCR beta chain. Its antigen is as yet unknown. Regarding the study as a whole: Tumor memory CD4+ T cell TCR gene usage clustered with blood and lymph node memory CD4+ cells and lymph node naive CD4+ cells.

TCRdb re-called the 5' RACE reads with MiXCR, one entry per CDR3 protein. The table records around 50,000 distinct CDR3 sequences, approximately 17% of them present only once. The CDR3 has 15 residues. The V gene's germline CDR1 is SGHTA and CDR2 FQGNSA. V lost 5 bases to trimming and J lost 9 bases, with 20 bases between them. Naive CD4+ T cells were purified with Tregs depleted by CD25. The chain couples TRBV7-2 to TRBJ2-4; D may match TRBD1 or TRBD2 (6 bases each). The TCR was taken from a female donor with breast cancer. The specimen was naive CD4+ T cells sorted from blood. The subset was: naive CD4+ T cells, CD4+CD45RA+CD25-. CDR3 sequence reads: CASSPTGGGLVIQYF. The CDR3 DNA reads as TGTGCCAGCAGCCCCACCGGTGGGGGGCTAGTCATTCAGTACTTC.